This T cell receptor beta chain was found in a study of patients and donors after allogeneic stem cell transplantation. Trimming removed 7 bases from V and 8 bases from J; junction bases left unmatched: 14. There are 16 residues in the CDR3. The germline gives CDR1 SNHLY, CDR2 FYNNEI. TCRdb re-analysed the RT-PCR reads in MiXCR, keeping a single row per CDR3 protein. The sample yields about 960,000 distinct CDR3 sequences, more than 15% seen once. This sequence originates from a human donor who was either an allogeneic HSCT recipient or a stem cell or donor lymphocyte infusion donor (not recorded which). It is not recorded whose cells these are; they may come from a transplant donor. Sequencing was performed on blood, either unsorted or a sorted T cell fraction (not recorded which). This rearrangement joins TRBV2 to TRBJ1-2, with 12 positions matching TRBD1. CDR3 amino acids: CASIPWDRGRGGGYTF. The CDR3 DNA follows: TGTGCCAGCATACCTTGGGACAGGGGGCGAGGGGGCGGCTACACCTTC.